Shown below are 12 T cell receptor beta chains from a single sample sequenced in a study of T-cell reconstitution after alpha-beta-depleted transplantation in children. As it was prepared, the TCRbeta library received unique molecular identifiers. TCRdb called the PCR reads again in MiXCR, with one record for every CDR3 protein. The table has some 400,000 distinct CDR3 sequences, around 21% seen once. The sample in question was PBMCs from the stem cell graft donor, obtained from the stem cell graft. Receptor source: a human donor who donated a stem cell graft to a child with acute myeloid leukemia.

The table lists this clonotype with a few counts. This chain connects TRBV20-1 to TRBJ2-5; no clear D. Trimming shortened V by 5 bases and J by 3 bases, and 16 bases separated the two germline ends. Per the germline V gene, CDR1 is DFQATT and CDR2 is SNEGSKA (reference sequence). The CDR3 has 14 amino acids. The CDR3 is CSAGLGSVKETQYF. The DNA of the CDR3 is TGCAGTGCTGGTTTGGGCAGTGTGAAAGAGACCCAGTACTTC.

This chain uses TRBV12-3 or TRBV12-4 with TRBJ2-3; D may match TRBD1 or TRBD2 (5 bases each). Trimming pared 1 base from V and 4 bases from J, leaving 12 bases between. This CDR3 contains 15 residues. In DNA, the CDR3 is TGTGCCAGCAGTTTAGGACAGCCGGGACCAGATACGCAGTATTTT. It is translated as CASSLGQPGPDTQYF.

This clonotype appeared a few times. This chain links TRBV4-1 with TRBJ2-7, with D uncertain. The length of the CDR3 is 17 residues. The V and J ends lost 0 bases and 2 bases respectively, with 17 bases between them. Germline V gene sequence: CDR1 MGHRA, CDR2 YSYEKL. DNA for the CDR3: TGCGCCAGCAGCCAAGAATCCCTGGGATCGGTGACCTACGAGCAGTACTTC. Protein sequence: CASSQESLGSVTYEQYF.

The V call is TRBV10-3, the J call TRBJ2-7; TRBD1 aligns across 7 bases. With 10 bases clipped from V and 4 bases from J, the junction kept 7 bases outside the gene matches. This CDR3 is built from 12 residues. From germline, CDR1 is ENHRY and CDR2 SYGVKD. This CDR3 is CATRQGDYEQYF. The CDR3 region has the DNA TGTGCCACCCGACAGGGTGATTACGAGCAGTACTTC.

In this sample, this clonotype turned up a few times. The chain is built from TRBV7-6 and TRBJ2-3; tentatively, D is TRBD2 (5 bases). Trimming pared 5 bases from V and 4 bases from J, leaving 16 bases between. Germline lookup yields CDR1 SGHVS and CDR2 FNYEAQ. The CDR3 length is 15 residues. CDR3: CASSPRGGGADTQYF. The CDR3 DNA is TGTGCCAGCAGCCCCCGCGGAGGCGGCGCAGATACGCAGTATTTT.

The CDR3 DNA reads as TGTGCCAGCTCACCACGGGTGGGAGGCCCAGATACGCAGTATTTT. This sequence encodes CASSPRVGGPDTQYF. The V gene is TRBV18, the J gene TRBJ2-3, with a weak D call TRBD2 (6 bases). Germline CDR1 reads KGHSH; CDR2 reads LQKENI. The germline V and J ends were trimmed by 1 base and 4 bases, with 12 bases remaining between them. The CDR3 contains 15 residues.

This clonotype appeared many times. The chain uses TRBV20-1 and TRBJ2-1; 9 positions match TRBD2. The CDR3 totals 16 residues. Per the germline V gene, CDR1 is DFQATT and CDR2 is SNEGSKA (reference sequence). V shed 1 base, J shed 1 base, and the junction held 5 bases outside the gene matches. CDR3 region: CSARGLAGWSYNEQFF. CDR3 in DNA: TGCAGTGCTAGAGGCCTAGCGGGATGGTCCTACAATGAGCAGTTCTTC.

This clonotype was picked up a small number of times. This rearrangement joins TRBV12-3 or TRBV12-4 to TRBJ2-2; either TRBD1 or TRBD2 may fit D (8 bases each). Between the trimmed V and J ends, which lost 5 bases and 6 bases, there was a span of 19 bases. This CDR3 has 16 amino acids. The CDR3 DNA follows: TGTGCCAGCAGTCCCGGGGGGGCGGACAGGGCCGGGGAGCTGTTTTTT. As protein: CASSPGGADRAGELFF.

The rearrangement uses TRBV4-1 and TRBJ1-5; D is perhaps TRBD1 (5 bases). The V end lost 0 bases, the J end lost 4 bases, and 10 bases lay between the germline ends. CDR3 length: 15 amino acids. Germline V gene data show CDR1 as MGHRA and CDR2 as YSYEKL. CDR3 bases: TGCGCCAGCAGCCAAGAAGGGGAAGTGAATCAGCCCCAGCATTTT. This encodes CASSQEGEVNQPQHF.

V gene TRBV9 combines with J gene TRBJ2-7; D remains ambiguous. CDR1 and CDR2 (germline): SGDLS, YYNGEE. The CDR3 has 14 residues. V was clipped by 0 bases and J by 4 bases, with 11 bases between them. The CDR3 DNA follows: TGTGCCAGCAGCGTAGGCAGCGCAATGTACGAGCAGTACTTC. Residues: CASSVGSAMYEQYF.

The chain recombines TRBV20-1 with TRBJ2-2; 9 bases fit TRBD2. CDR1 DFQATT and CDR2 SNEGSKA come from the germline V gene (reference sequence). The ends lost 0 bases at V and 3 bases at J; junction bases unmatched: 2. The CDR3 is 15 amino acids. The CDR3 DNA follows: TGCAGTGCTAGAGACATAGCGGGGGACACCGGGGAGCTGTTTTTT. This sequence encodes CSARDIAGDTGELFF.

The V and J genes are TRBV12-5 and TRBJ2-1; D is perhaps TRBD1 (5 bases). The germline V gene has CDR1 LGHNT and CDR2 FRNRAP. This CDR3 has 14 residues. The V gene lost 6 bases and the J gene lost 5 bases, with 14 bases spanning the gap. CDR3 residues: CASGQDHRNNEQFF. The CDR3 nucleotides are TGTGCTAGTGGGCAGGACCACAGGAACAATGAGCAGTTCTTC.